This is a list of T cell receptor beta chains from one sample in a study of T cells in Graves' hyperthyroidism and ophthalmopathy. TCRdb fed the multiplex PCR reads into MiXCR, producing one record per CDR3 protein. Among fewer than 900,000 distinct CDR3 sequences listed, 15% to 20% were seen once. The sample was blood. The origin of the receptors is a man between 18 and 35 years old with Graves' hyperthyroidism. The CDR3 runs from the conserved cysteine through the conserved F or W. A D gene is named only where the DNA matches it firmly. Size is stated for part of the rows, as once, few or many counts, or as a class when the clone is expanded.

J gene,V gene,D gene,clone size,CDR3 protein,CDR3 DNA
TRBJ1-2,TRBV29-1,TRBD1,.,CSVDRQGYYGYTF,TGCAGCGTTGACAGACAGGGATACTATGGCTACACCTTC
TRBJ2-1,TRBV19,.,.,CATSSVNGYNEQFF,TGTGCCACCTCAAGCGTAAATGGGTACAATGAGCAGTTCTTC
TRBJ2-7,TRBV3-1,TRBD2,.,CASSPGLFSSYEQYF,TGTGCCAGCAGCCCGGGACTATTCAGCTCCTACGAGCAGTACTTC
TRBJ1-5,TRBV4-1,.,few,CASSLKLGGIDSNQPQHF,TGCGCCAGCAGCCTCAAACTGGGGGGGATAGATAGCAATCAGCCCCAGCATTTT
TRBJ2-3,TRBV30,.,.,CAWSVSGPDTQYF,TGTGCCTGGAGTGTAAGCGGGCCAGATACGCAGTATTTT
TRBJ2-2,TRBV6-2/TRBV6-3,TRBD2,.,CASSYGTSGSINTGELFF,TGTGCCAGCAGTTACGGGACTAGCGGGAGTATTAACACCGGGGAGCTGTTTTTT
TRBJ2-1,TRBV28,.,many,CASSLFPGSYNEQFF,TGTGCCAGCAGTTTATTTCCGGGGTCCTACAATGAGCAGTTCTTC
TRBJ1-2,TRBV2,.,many,CASMGRTPAGSYGYTF,TGTGCCAGCATGGGTAGGACCCCGGCGGGATCCTATGGCTACACCTTC
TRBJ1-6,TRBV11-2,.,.,CASSLVSSSYNSPLHF,TGTGCCAGCAGCTTAGTCTCGAGCTCCTATAATTCACCCCTCCACTTT
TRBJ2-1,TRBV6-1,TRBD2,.,CASSPTGGGRALNEQFF,TGTGCCAGCAGCCCGACCGGGGGCGGGAGGGCCCTAAATGAGCAGTTCTTC
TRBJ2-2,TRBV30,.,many,CAWAGHPNTGELFF,TGTGCCTGGGCCGGACACCCGAACACCGGGGAGCTGTTTTTT
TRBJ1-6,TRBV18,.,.,CASSPAPVPGSPLHF,TGTGCCAGCTCACCAGCACCGGTTCCCGGCTCACCCCTCCACTTT
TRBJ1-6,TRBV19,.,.,CATAGGNNSPLHF,TGTGCCACCGCCGGGGGAAATAATTCACCCCTCCACTTT
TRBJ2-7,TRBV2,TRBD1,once,CASSSGQGINEQYF,TGTGCCAGCAGCTCCGGACAGGGGATTAACGAGCAGTACTTC
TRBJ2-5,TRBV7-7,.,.,CASSRLSEETQYF,TGTGCTAGCAGCCGATTATCAGAGGAGACCCAGTACTTC
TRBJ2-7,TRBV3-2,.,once,CASGPPGAYEQYF,TGTGCCAGCGGCCCACCGGGGGCCTACGAGCAGTACTTC
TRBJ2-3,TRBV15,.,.,CATSRDIGSDTQYF,TGTGCCACCAGCAGAGATATCGGATCAGATACGCAGTATTTT
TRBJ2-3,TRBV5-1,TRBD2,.,CASSAAGTSGRGSTDTQYF,TGCGCCAGCAGCGCGGCCGGGACTAGCGGGAGGGGGAGCACAGATACGCAGTATTTT
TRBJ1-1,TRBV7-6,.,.,CASSSRGATLDTEAFF,TGTGCCAGCAGCTCAAGGGGAGCTACGCTTGACACTGAAGCTTTCTTT
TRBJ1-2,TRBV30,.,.,CAWSPNNYGYTF,TGTGCCTGGAGCCCGAATAACTATGGCTACACCTTC
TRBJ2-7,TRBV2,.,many,CASRKGRLTYEQYF,TGTGCCAGCAGAAAGGGACGCCTGACCTACGAGCAGTACTTC
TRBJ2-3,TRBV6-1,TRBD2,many,CASSYTAGGTDTQYF,TGTGCCAGCAGTTACACAGCGGGAGGAACAGATACGCAGTATTTT
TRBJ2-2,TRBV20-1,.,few,CSASGTPNTGELFF,TGCAGTGCTAGCGGGACACCGAACACCGGGGAGCTGTTTTTT